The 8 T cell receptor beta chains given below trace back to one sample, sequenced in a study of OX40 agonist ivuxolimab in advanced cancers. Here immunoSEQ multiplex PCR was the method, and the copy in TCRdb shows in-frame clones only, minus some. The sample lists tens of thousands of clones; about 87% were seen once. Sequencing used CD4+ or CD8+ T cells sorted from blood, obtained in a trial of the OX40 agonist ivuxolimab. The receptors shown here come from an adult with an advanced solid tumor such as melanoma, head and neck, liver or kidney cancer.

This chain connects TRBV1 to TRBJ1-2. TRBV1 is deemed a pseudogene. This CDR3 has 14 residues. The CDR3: CTSTYGGLGYGYTF. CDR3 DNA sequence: TGCACCAGTACCTATGGGGGACTCGGCTATGGCTACACCTTC.

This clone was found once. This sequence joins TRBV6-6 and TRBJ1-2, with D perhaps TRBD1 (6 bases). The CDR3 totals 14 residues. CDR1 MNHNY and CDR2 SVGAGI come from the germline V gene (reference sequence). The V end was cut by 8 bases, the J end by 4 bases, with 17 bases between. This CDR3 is CASGVKGGFYGYTF. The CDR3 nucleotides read TGTGCCAGCGGCGTTAAAGGGGGTTTCTATGGCTACACCTTC.

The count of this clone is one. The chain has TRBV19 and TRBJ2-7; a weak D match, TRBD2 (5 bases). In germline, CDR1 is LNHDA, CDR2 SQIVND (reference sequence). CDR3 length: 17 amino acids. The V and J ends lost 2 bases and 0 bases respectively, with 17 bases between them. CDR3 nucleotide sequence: TGTGCCAGTAGTATACGGTGGAGCGGTTGGAGCTCCTACGAGCAGTACTTC. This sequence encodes CASSIRWSGWSSYEQYF.

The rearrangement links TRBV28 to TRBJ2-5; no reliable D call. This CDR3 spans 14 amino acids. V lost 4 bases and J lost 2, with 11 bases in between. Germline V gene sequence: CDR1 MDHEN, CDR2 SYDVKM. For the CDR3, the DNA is TGTGCCAGCAGTTCCCCCACTCCTCAAGAGACCCAGTACTTC. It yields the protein CASSSPTPQETQYF. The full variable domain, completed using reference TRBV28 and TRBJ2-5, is DVKVTQSSRYLVKRTGEKVFLECVQDMDHENMFWYRQDPGLGLRLIYFSYDVKMKEKGDIPEGYSVSREKKERFSLILESASTNQTSMYLCASSSPTPQETQYFGPGTRLLVL.

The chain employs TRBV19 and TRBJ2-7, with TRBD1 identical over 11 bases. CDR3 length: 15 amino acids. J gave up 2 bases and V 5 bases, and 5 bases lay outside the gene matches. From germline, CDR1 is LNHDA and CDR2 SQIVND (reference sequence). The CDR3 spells CASSSRGQGAYEQYF. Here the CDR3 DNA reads TGTGCCAGTAGTTCAAGGGGACAGGGGGCCTACGAGCAGTACTTC.

DNA for the CDR3: TGTGCCAGCAGTTACGCTCTGACTAGCGGGAGGGCCGAGTGGTTCTTC. It translates to CASSYALTSGRAEWFF. J is TRBJ2-1 and V is TRBV6-5; 14 bases map to TRBD2. Germline V gives CDR1 MNHEY, CDR2 SVGAGI. There are 16 residues in the CDR3. The V and J ends lost 2 bases and 15 bases, in that order; junction bases with no gene match: 12.

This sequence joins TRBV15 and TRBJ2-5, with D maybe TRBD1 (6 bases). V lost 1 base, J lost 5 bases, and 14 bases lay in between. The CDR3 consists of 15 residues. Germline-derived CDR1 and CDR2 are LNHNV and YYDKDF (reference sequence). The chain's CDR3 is CATSRGTANAETQYF. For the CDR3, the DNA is TGTGCCACCAGCAGAGGGACAGCTAATGCGGAGACCCAGTACTTC.

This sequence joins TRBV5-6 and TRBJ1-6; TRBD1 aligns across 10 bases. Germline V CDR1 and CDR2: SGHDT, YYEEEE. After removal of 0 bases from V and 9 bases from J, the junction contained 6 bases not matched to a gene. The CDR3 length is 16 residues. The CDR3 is CASSLDLGTGVSPLHF. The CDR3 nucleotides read TGTGCCAGCAGCTTGGATTTGGGGACAGGGGTTTCACCCCTCCACTTT. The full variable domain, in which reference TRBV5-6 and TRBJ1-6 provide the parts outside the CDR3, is DAGVTQSPTHLIKTRGQQVTLRCSPKSGHDTVSWYQQALGQGPQFIFQYYEEEERQRGNFPDRFSGHQFPNYSSELNVNALLLGDSALYLCASSLDLGTGVSPLHFGNGTRLTVT.